A selection of T cell receptor beta chains follows, all from one sample in a study of metastatic and nonmetastatic thyroid tumors. From the PCR reads, TCRdb re-called clones with MiXCR. The sample records some 25,000 clones, around a fifth being singletons. The sample was blood. Source of these receptors: a male donor with papillary thyroid cancer or a benign thyroid nodule (not recorded which). Some clones in this sample may be carry-over from other donors' samples. Both conserved end residues are part of each CDR3. The order of the fields is V gene, D gene, clone size, J gene, CDR3 DNA, CDR3 protein. D genes are given only for firm matches. Size is stated for part of the rows, as once, few or many counts, or as a class when the clone is expanded.

TRBV6-2/TRBV6-3,TRBD2,-,TRBJ2-2,TGTGCCAGCAGTTACGTAGCGGGTGGCACCGGGGAGCTGTTTTTT,CASSYVAGGTGELFF
TRBV27,TRBD2,few,TRBJ2-3,TGTGCCAGCCCCGCGGTATCCGAGACTAGCGAGAGCACAGATACGCAGTATTTT,CASPAVSETSESTDTQYF
TRBV5-6,-,-,TRBJ1-2,TGTGCCAGCAGCACCACGCTAGGGACCGGGCTGGGCTCCTATGGCTACACCTTC,CASSTTLGTGLGSYGYTF
TRBV30,-,many,TRBJ2-5,TGTGCCTGGACCTCCTATTCGGGGGGCGAGACCCAGTACTTC,CAWTSYSGGETQYF
TRBV18,-,many,TRBJ2-5,TGTGCCAGCTCACCAGGCAGGGGGAGGCAAGAGACCCAGTACTTC,CASSPGRGRQETQYF
TRBV20-1,TRBD1,-,TRBJ1-5,TGCAGTGCTCCCGGGACAGGGGGCGGCTTAGATCAGCCCCAGCATTTT,CSAPGTGGGLDQPQHF
TRBV7-7,TRBD2,-,TRBJ2-1,TGTGCCAGCAGCCCAGAGACAGGACTAGCGGGAGAAAGGCGCTCCTACAATGAGCAGTTCTTC,CASSPETGLAGERRSYNEQFF
TRBV30,TRBD1,once,TRBJ1-2,TGTGCCTCCTCACAGGGGTACTATGGCTACACCTTC,CASSQGYYGYTF
TRBV6-2/TRBV6-3,-,-,TRBJ2-2,TGTGCCAGCAGTTACATGGGTTATCGGGAGCTGTTTTTT,CASSYMGYRELFF
TRBV19,TRBD2,medium-sized,TRBJ2-7,TGTGCCAGTAGTATAGGACTAGCAGATTCCTACGAGCAGTACTTC,CASSIGLADSYEQYF
TRBV18,TRBD1,many,TRBJ2-5,TGTGCCAGCTCACAAGGGACAGGGGGAGGAGAGACCCAGTACTTC,CASSQGTGGGETQYF
TRBV18,-,many,TRBJ2-1,TGTGCCAGCTCAGCGACTAGTTCCTACAATGAGCAGTTCTTC,CASSATSSYNEQFF
TRBV30,-,many,TRBJ1-2,TGTGCCTGGAGCGGTGGAGGAGGCTACACCTTC,CAWSGGGGYTF
TRBV5-4,-,few,TRBJ1-1,TGTGCCAGCAGCTTCCGGACGGCAAACACTGAAGCTTTCTTT,CASSFRTANTEAFF
TRBV27,TRBD1,medium-sized,TRBJ1-2,TGTGCCACTGGAGGATGGACAGGGGAAAACTATGGCTACACCTTC,CATGGWTGENYGYTF
TRBV6-1,-,-,TRBJ2-7,TGTGCCAGCAGTGATCGCTACTTGGGCTACGAGCAGTACTTC,CASSDRYLGYEQYF
TRBV4-2,TRBD2,many,TRBJ2-1,TGTGCCAGCAGCCCGGGACTAGCGGAAGCCTCGGCGGGTGAGCAGTTCTTC,CASSPGLAEASAGEQFF
TRBV6-2/TRBV6-3,-,few,TRBJ2-3,TGTGCCAGCAGTACAGTAGCGGCTAGCACAGATACGCAGTATTTT,CASSTVAASTDTQYF
TRBV2,-,many,TRBJ2-1,TGTGCCAGCGCCGGGGCCCGCGATGAGCAGTTCTTC,CASAGARDEQFF
TRBV27,-,few,TRBJ2-1,TGTGCCAGCAGTTTATCGTGGGGGGAGTTCGCTTACAATGAGCAGTTCTTC,CASSLSWGEFAYNEQFF